One and the same sample provided the 6 T cell receptor beta chains below, sequenced in a study of T-cell memory formation after mild COVID-19. TCRdb re-analysed the 5' RACE reads in MiXCR, keeping a single row per CDR3 protein. This table has about 270,000 distinct CDR3 sequences, 18% appearing once. The specimen sequenced was PBMCs or a T cell subset sorted from them (not recorded which). These receptors were collected from a man between 18 and 29 years old who had mild COVID-19 (a few samples of this study predate the infection). Cell type and time point are not known.

This chain joins TRBV7-2 and TRBJ2-3; no clear D. V dropped 1 base and J dropped 5 bases, with 7 bases sitting between them. The germline V gene has CDR1 SGHTA and CDR2 FQGNSA. This CDR3 comprises 13 residues. CDR3 bases: TGTGCCAGCAGCTTAGTATTCAGAGATACGCAGTATTTT. Translating gives CASSLVFRDTQYF.

CDR3 sequence reads: CASSLIGGRSDTQYF. The CDR3 region has the DNA TGTGCCAGCAGCTTAATAGGGGGCAGATCGGATACGCAGTATTTT. This rearrangement joins TRBV7-3 to TRBJ2-3, with TRBD1 matching over 7 bases. Germline values: CDR1 SGHTA, CDR2 FQGTGA. After removal of 1 base from V and 6 bases from J, the junction contained 7 bases not matched to a gene. This CDR3 is 15 amino acids long.

This clonotype was found a few times. This chain joins TRBV28 and TRBJ2-1; 15 nucleotides line up with TRBD2. V lost 5 bases and J lost 0; bases outside the gene matches: 8. Germline-derived CDR1 and CDR2 are MDHEN and SYDVKM. The CDR3 length is 19 residues. The CDR3 bases are TGTGCCAGCAGTCCCGGGACTAGCGGGGGGCCTATCTCCTACAATGAGCAGTTCTTC. Protein product: CASSPGTSGGPISYNEQFF.

The rearrangement uses TRBV4-3 and TRBJ2-1; D is unresolved. The V end was cut by 1 base, the J end by 0 bases, with 10 bases between. CDR3 size: 16 residues. The germline V gene encodes CDR1 LGHNA and CDR2 YSLEER. CDR3 amino acids: CASSQVLHSSYNEQFF. The CDR3 DNA reads as TGCGCCAGCAGCCAAGTCCTGCATAGCTCCTACAATGAGCAGTTCTTC.

This clonotype has only a few counts. The chain is built from TRBV25-1 and TRBJ2-1; 9 bases are shared with TRBD1. This CDR3 spans 14 amino acids. The J segment lost 6 bases and the V segment lost 4 bases, leaving 4 bases of the junction unmatched. Germline CDR1 and CDR2: MGHDK and SYGVNS. The CDR3 is CASSGDRVANEQFF. For the CDR3, the DNA is TGTGCCAGCAGTGGGGACAGGGTGGCCAATGAGCAGTTCTTC.

This clonotype has only a few counts. The rearrangement joins TRBV7-2 to TRBJ2-7; D unclear. Germline CDR1 SGHTA, CDR2 FQGNSA. CDR3 length: 15 residues. V shed 1 base and J shed 6 bases, with 16 bases lying between them. In DNA, the CDR3 is TGTGCCAGCAGCTTAGTCGGCGGTATGATGGGCGAGCAGTACGTC. This codes for CASSLVGGMMGEQYV.